These 18 T cell receptor beta chains were sequenced from one sample in a study of OX40 agonist ivuxolimab in advanced cancers. Library creation used the immunoSEQ multiplex PCR assay. TCRdb holds this immuneACCESS table with in-frame rearrangements only. Some clones are missing; in checked studies, unresolved V genes explain under half, and the rest has no known cause. The table for this sample lists some 80,000 clones; more than 90% of them were counted only once. The top ten clonotypes cover around 5.1% of the sample. The specimen comprised CD4+ or CD8+ T cells sorted from blood, sampled in a trial of the OX40 agonist ivuxolimab. The receptors here all came from an adult with an advanced solid tumor such as melanoma, head and neck, liver or kidney cancer.

Written as DNA, the CDR3 is TGTGCCAGCAGCTTATGGCGTGGGGGCCCCGGGGAGCTGTTTTTT. Its translation is CASSLWRGGPGELFF. The chain uses TRBV7-2 and TRBJ2-2, with D possibly matching TRBD1 (6 bases). V was clipped by 2 bases and J by 6 bases, with 13 bases between them. Per the germline V gene, CDR1 is SGHTA and CDR2 is FQGNSA. The CDR3 totals 15 residues. The full variable domain, with the rest looked up from reference TRBV7-2 and TRBJ2-2, is GAGVSQSPSNKVTEKGKDVELRCDPISGHTALYWYRQSLGQGLEFLIYFQGNSAPDKSGLPSDRFSAERTGGSVSTLTIQRTQQEDSAVYLCASSLWRGGPGELFFGEGSRLTVL.

The chain couples TRBV18 to TRBJ2-3; 7 bases match TRBD1. After removal of 2 bases from V and 11 bases from J, the junction contained 13 bases not matched to a gene. In germline, CDR1 is KGHSH, CDR2 LQKENI. The CDR3 covers 15 residues. CDR3 DNA sequence: TGTGCCAGCTCACCAGGGCTTCAGGGGGTTGTGGAGCAGTATTTT. Its translation is CASSPGLQGVVEQYF. Full variable domain (outside the CDR3, taken from reference TRBV18 and TRBJ2-3): NAGVMQNPRHLVRRRGQEARLRCSPMKGHSHVYWYRQLPEEGLKFMVYLQKENIIDESGMPKERFSAEFPKEGPSILRIQQVVRGDSAAYFCASSPGLQGVVEQYFGPGTRLTVL.

The chain is built from TRBV5-6 and TRBJ2-5, with TRBD2 matching 12 bases. Gene TRBJ2-7 matches the end of the DNA better, so the J call may be wrong. This CDR3 contains 14 residues. CDR1 and CDR2 (germline): SGHDT, YYEEEE. This chain's CDR3 is CASSLAGGPHEQYF. The DNA of the CDR3 is TGTGCCAGCAGCCTAGCGGGAGGGCCCCACGAGCAGTACTTC.

V usage is TRBV15 and J usage is TRBJ2-7; D ambiguous. Germline-derived CDR1 and CDR2 are LNHNV and YYDKDF (reference sequence). CDR3 length: 12 amino acids. V dropped 4 bases and J dropped 6 bases, with 10 bases sitting between them. CDR3 sequence (DNA): TGTGCCACCAGCACCTCTGTAGGCGAGCAGTACTTC. Translated, it gives CATSTSVGEQYF.

V and J are TRBV6-5 and TRBJ2-5; D possibly uses TRBD1 or TRBD2 (6 bases each). The V gene lost 5 bases and the J gene lost 0 bases, with 13 bases spanning the gap. Per germline, CDR1 MNHEY and CDR2 SVGAGI. CDR3 length: 15 amino acids. The CDR3 DNA follows: TGTGCCAGCAGTGCGGGACAAACGTACCAAGAGACCCAGTACTTC. It specifies CASSAGQTYQETQYF.

This chain joins TRBV11-2 and TRBJ2-3; D is uncertain. The CDR3 length is 12 residues. Trimming pared 3 bases from V and 2 bases from J, leaving 3 bases between. Germline V gene data show CDR1 as SGHAT and CDR2 as FQNNGV. The CDR3 region has the DNA TGTGCCAGCAGCTTCTTCACAGATACGCAGTATTTT. Its protein is CASSFFTDTQYF.

The chain links TRBV29-1 to TRBJ2-7; possible D gene TRBD1, 6 bases. Trimming took 0 bases from V and 3 from J, leaving 9 bases between them. There are 13 residues in the CDR3. Looked up from germline, CDR1 is SQVTM and CDR2 is ANQGSEA. The CDR3 is CSVEDRDIYEQYF. The CDR3 DNA is TGCAGCGTTGAAGATAGGGACATCTACGAGCAGTACTTC.

In DNA form, the CDR3 reads TGTGCCAGCAGTCTTGAGGGGGGAAATCAGCCCCAGCATTTT. Translated, it gives CASSLEGGNQPQHF. The chain couples TRBV27 to TRBJ1-5; tentative D call: TRBD1 (6 bases). Germline CDR1 is MNHEY and CDR2 is SMNVEV (reference sequence). Trimming pared 5 bases from V and 4 bases from J, leaving 12 bases between. There are 14 residues in the CDR3.

The rearrangement joins TRBV28 to TRBJ1-1; no clear D. The CDR3 runs to 12 residues. Trimming took 6 bases from V and 4 from J, leaving 9 bases between them. Germline CDR1 is MDHEN and CDR2 is SYDVKM. The CDR3 DNA is TGTGCCAGCAGCAGAAACCCCACTGAAGCTTTCTTT. Its protein product is CASSRNPTEAFF.

V is TRBV28 and J is TRBJ2-1; D not certain. CDR1 and CDR2 (germline): MDHEN, SYDVKM. There are 12 residues in the CDR3. V lost 11 bases to trimming and J lost 6 bases, with 14 bases between them. The CDR3 loop is CAAASNLNEQFF. Here the CDR3 DNA reads TGTGCCGCAGCCAGTAACCTCAATGAGCAGTTCTTC. The full variable domain, with the rest looked up from reference TRBV28 and TRBJ2-1, is DVKVTQSSRYLVKRTGEKVFLECVQDMDHENMFWYRQDPGLGLRLIYFSYDVKMKEKGDIPEGYSVSREKKERFSLILESASTNQTSMYLCAAASNLNEQFFGPGTRLTVL.

This chain links TRBV19 with TRBJ2-2; D unclear. The V gene lost 2 bases and the J gene lost 4 bases, with 8 bases spanning the gap. CDR3 length: 14 amino acids. CDR1 is LNHDA and CDR2 is SQIVND in the germline V gene (reference sequence). The CDR3 region is CASSITPGTGELFF. The CDR3 nucleotides are TGTGCCAGTAGTATAACCCCAGGCACCGGGGAGCTGTTTTTT. The full variable domain, completed using reference TRBV19 and TRBJ2-2, is DGGITQSPKYLFRKEGQNVTLSCEQNLNHDAMYWYRQDPGQGLRLIYYSQIVNDFQKGDIAEGYSVSREKKESFPLTVTSAQKNPTAFYLCASSITPGTGELFFGEGSRLTVL.

The V call is TRBV28, the J call TRBJ1-2; D gene unclear. Germline V CDR1 and CDR2: MDHEN, SYDVKM. This CDR3 has 13 amino acids. V was shortened by 5 bases and J by 7 bases, with 14 bases between the two germline ends. CDR3 DNA sequence: TGTGCCAGCAGTCCCCCCGCCAAGCGTGGCTACACCTTC. It is translated as CASSPPAKRGYTF.

The V gene is TRBV5-1, the J gene TRBJ2-7; TRBD1 agrees at 9 bases. Unmatched junction bases numbered 13, after V lost 4 bases and J lost 5 bases. This CDR3 is 16 amino acids long. Germline V gene sequence: CDR1 SGHRS, CDR2 YFSETQ. The CDR3, as DNA: TGCGCCAGCAGCCCAGGAATGGGACAGGGTATTGACGAGCAGTACTTC. Its translation: CASSPGMGQGIDEQYF.

The V gene is TRBV19, the J gene TRBJ2-2; D gene uncertain. CDR1 is LNHDA, CDR2 SQIVND, per germline (reference sequence). V lost 5 bases to trimming and J lost 4 bases, with 8 bases between them. The CDR3 is 13 residues long. The CDR3 is CASSPRPTGELFF. The CDR3 nucleotides read TGTGCCAGTAGTCCGAGGCCCACCGGGGAGCTGTTTTTT.

This clone appeared a single time. This chain links TRBV11-2 with TRBJ2-7; the D gene could be TRBD1 or TRBD2 (5 bases each). The V and J ends lost 1 base and 5 bases respectively, with 9 bases between them. Per the germline V gene, CDR1 is SGHAT and CDR2 is FQNNGV. The CDR3 is 13 residues long. In DNA form, the CDR3 reads TGTGCCAGCAGCTTAGCCGGGACCCACGAGCAGTACTTC. Translating it yields CASSLAGTHEQYF.

The chain couples TRBV7-3 to TRBJ2-2, with 7 nucleotides matching TRBD2. This CDR3 contains 17 residues. Germline values: CDR1 SGHTA, CDR2 FQGTGA. Trimming cost V 4 bases and J 1 base; bases outside gene matches: 9. CDR3 residues: CASSSAGAGKNTGELFF. DNA for the CDR3: TGTGCCAGCAGCTCCGCCGGAGCGGGGAAGAACACCGGGGAGCTGTTTTTT.

The chain recombines TRBV27 with TRBJ2-3; weak D call: TRBD2 (7 bases). The V gene lost 9 bases and the J gene lost 1 base, with 20 bases spanning the gap. CDR3 length: 16 residues. The V gene's germline CDR1 is MNHEY and CDR2 SMNVEV (reference sequence). CDR3 region: CARLGGGPSGTDTQYF. The CDR3 DNA sequence: TGTGCCAGGCTAGGGGGAGGGCCGAGTGGCACAGATACGCAGTATTTT.

This clone has more than one count but fewer than ten. Other DNA sequences from this sample encode an identical CDR3 as well. The V call is TRBV7-9, the J call TRBJ2-3; D is unclear. Trimming took off 1 base at V and 3 bases at J, with 2 bases between the two ends. CDR1 and CDR2 from the germline V gene are SEHNR and FQNEAQ (reference sequence). The CDR3 has 12 amino acids. CDR3 region: CASSLDTDTQYF. CDR3 in DNA: TGTGCCAGCAGCTTAGATACAGATACGCAGTATTTT.